What follows describes a single T cell receptor beta chain. What antigen it recognizes has not been identified. The input lacks base qualities; no much larger clone sits a single base away. The data were obtained in a study of OX40 agonist ivuxolimab in advanced cancers. Describing the broader study: Ivuxolimab was an agonistic, fully human IgG2 monoclonal antibody directed against OX40 (CD134), a costimulatory receptor. A male proportion of almost 85% and a mean age of roughly 58 years, ranging from about 23 to 90, were recorded for the dose-escalation cohort. The paper covers the monotherapy dose-escalation part of the phase I ivuxolimab trial, which included N ≈ 57 patients. Partial responses were achieved by three dose-escalation patients, of whom one had hepatocellular carcinoma and two had cutaneous melanoma. Prior anti-PD-1, anti-PD-L1 or anti-CTLA-4 therapy was permitted, and checkpoint inhibitors had been received by 40% to 50% of dose-escalation patients. Peripheral TCRbeta sequencing aimed to test whether ivuxolimab altered TCR sequence diversity and caused clonal T-cell expansion. Intravenous ivuxolimab was administered to patients every 2 weeks at six dose levels: 0.01, 0.1, 0.3, 1.5, 3 and 10 mg/kg. Of the roughly 50 dose-escalation patients, hepatocellular carcinoma was present in some 19, melanoma in roughly 15, renal cell carcinoma in 9 and head and neck cancer in 9.

Genomic DNA was extracted from sorted cells for sequencing of the TCRbeta CDR3 region. The immunoSEQ Assay was used to sequence the TCRbeta CDR3 regions. TCRdb holds this immuneACCESS table with in-frame rearrangements only. Some clones are missing; in checked studies, unresolved V genes explain under half, and the rest has no known cause. In this sample the table shows 95,000 to 150,000 clones, less than 95% of which occur a single time. Of the sample, 0.8% to 1% falls within the top ten clones. The trial excluded patients who had a history of autoimmune disease or were on systemic immunosuppression. Peripheral blood for TCR sequencing was drawn from every dose cohort at baseline, at cycle 4 day 1 and at cycle 7 day 1. The samples were drawn from a first-in-human, open-label, multicenter phase I dose-escalation trial of ivuxolimab. The trial enrolled adults with locally advanced or metastatic head and neck squamous cell, hepatocellular, melanoma or renal cell carcinoma. Before TCR sequencing, CD4+ T cells and CD8+ T cells from peripheral blood were sorted into separate populations.

Inclusive of the bounding cysteine and phenylalanine, the CDR3 is 17 residues long. The retained sequence is limited to the CDR3, 51 bases, with the frame set at the first base. At the junction V is shortened by 4 bases and J by 4 bases, with 21 bases in between. For CDR1 and CDR2, the germline V gene lists MDHEN and SYDVKM. General conclusions and limits of the study: On average, CD8+ T cells showed more expanded clones than CD4+ T cells after ivuxolimab. In the 0.1-3.0 mg/kg groups, partial responders had among the lowest normalized peripheral clonal expansion, particularly in CD8+ T cells. Clonal expansion of both CD4+ and CD8+ blood T cells was observed from baseline to week 6 at doses 0.1 to 3.0 mg/kg. The antigen specificity of the peripheral T cells that underwent clonal expansion was not determined. Low levels of normalized T-cell clonal expansion were also shown by some nonresponding patients.

The receptor was derived from an adult with an advanced solid tumor such as melanoma, head and neck, liver or kidney cancer. This specimen was CD4+ or CD8+ T cells sorted from blood, taken in a trial of the OX40 agonist ivuxolimab. The rearrangement joined TRBV28 to TRBJ2-3, with TRBD1 tentatively as D gene (6 bases match). CDR3 loop: CASSSLVGPGAADTQYF. The DNA is as follows: TGTGCCAGCAGTTCTCTCGTCGGGCCAGGGGCGGCAGATACGCAGTATTTT. Full variable domain (CDR3 extended with the reference TRBV28 and TRBJ2-3 proteins): DVKVTQSSRYLVKRTGEKVFLECVQDMDHENMFWYRQDPGLGLRLIYFSYDVKMKEKGDIPEGYSVSREKKERFSLILESASTNQTSMYLCASSSLVGPGAADTQYFGPGTRLTVL.